Listed here are 26 T cell receptor beta chains from one sample, sequenced in a study of TIL therapy for anti-PD-1-resistant metastatic lung cancer. Described time point: pre-treatment sample, taken before nivolumab and TIL therapy. This was the immunoSEQ v3 assay. Repertoires were generated with immunoSEQ multiplex PCR, while TCRdb's copy carries only in-frame clones and drops some. The table has just under 60,000 clones, around 67% seen once. The starting material was blood, obtained at baseline. Receptors originate from a person aged 25 to 85 with non-small cell lung cancer.

The gene calls are TRBV7-2 and TRBJ1-5; the D is unclear. The CDR3 spans 15 residues. Per germline, CDR1 SGHTA and CDR2 FQGNSA. Trimming shortened V by 5 bases and J by 2 bases, and 13 bases separated the two germline ends. In DNA, the CDR3 is TGTGCCAGCAGCCTGTGGAGATTGGGCAATCAGCCCCAGCATTTT. Protein product: CASSLWRLGNQPQHF.

CDR3 loop: CASSPRRGGNTEAFF. The CDR3 bases are TGTGCCAGCAGTCCCCGTAGAGGGGGAAACACTGAAGCTTTCTTT. The chain couples TRBV25-1 to TRBJ1-1; maybe TRBD1 (6 bases). V shed 5 bases and J shed 2 bases, with 15 bases lying between them. The germline CDR1 and CDR2 sequences are MGHDK and SYGVNS. The CDR3 extends over 15 amino acids. The full variable domain, in which reference TRBV25-1 and TRBJ1-1 provide the parts outside the CDR3, is EADIYQTPRYLVIGTGKKITLECSQTMGHDKMYWYQQDPGMELHLIHYSYGVNSTEKGDLSSESTVSRIRTEHFPLTLESARPSHTSQYLCASSPRRGGNTEAFFGQGTRLTVV.

CDR3 amino acids: CASSLPGQFDRGYTF. In DNA, the CDR3 is TGTGCCAGCAGTTTACCGGGACAGTTTGATCGGGGCTACACCTTC. This chain connects TRBV28 to TRBJ1-2; TRBD1 matches 7 bases. The V gene's germline CDR1 is MDHEN and CDR2 SYDVKM. Unmatched junction bases numbered 11, after V lost 2 bases and J lost 8 bases. The CDR3 has 15 residues.

The chain joins TRBV18 to TRBJ2-5; weak D call: TRBD1 (6 bases). The ends were cut back, 9 bases at V and 2 bases at J, with 13 bases in the middle. The germline gives CDR1 KGHSH, CDR2 LQKENI. The CDR3 totals 13 residues. CDR3 nucleotide sequence: TGTGCCAGTTATTCAGGGGAACAAGAGACCCAGTACTTC. It codes for CASYSGEQETQYF. Looking up the rest from reference TRBV18 and TRBJ2-5 gives the full variable domain: NAGVMQNPRHLVRRRGQEARLRCSPMKGHSHVYWYRQLPEEGLKFMVYLQKENIIDESGMPKERFSAEFPKEGPSILRIQQVVRGDSAAYFCASYSGEQETQYFGPGTRLLVL.

This clone appeared a single time. The rearrangement links TRBV4-1 to TRBJ1-4; no definite D call. The CDR3 consists of 16 residues. Germline values: CDR1 MGHRA, CDR2 YSYEKL. V lost 1 base, J lost 5 bases, and 14 bases lay in between. The CDR3 DNA is TGCGCCAGCAGCCAAGTATCCCACAGAAGCAATGAAAAACTGTTTTTT. This codes for CASSQVSHRSNEKLFF.

By frequency in the sample, this clone is medium-sized. J is TRBJ1-2 and V is TRBV18, with unresolved D. CDR3 length: 12 amino acids. Trimming removed 2 bases from V and 5 bases from J, with 6 bases in between. CDR1 KGHSH and CDR2 LQKENI come from the germline V gene. DNA for the CDR3: TGTGCCAGCTCACCAGGGCTGTATGGCTACACCTTC. The encoded protein is CASSPGLYGYTF.

The CDR3 sequence is CASSLESTGLGEQYF. DNA for the CDR3: TGTGCCAGCAGCCTAGAATCCACAGGGTTGGGCGAGCAGTACTTC. The genes are TRBV6-5 and TRBJ2-7, with D perhaps TRBD1 (6 bases). The V end lost 6 bases, the J end lost 6 bases, and 21 bases lay between the germline ends. In germline, CDR1 is MNHEY, CDR2 SVGAGI. This CDR3 region has 15 residues.

The CDR3 region is CSVEDGRQNTEAFF. The DNA for the CDR3 is TGCAGCGTTGAAGATGGTCGCCAGAACACTGAAGCTTTCTTT. The rearrangement joins TRBV29-1 to TRBJ1-1; D is uncertain. Germline V gene lookup returns CDR1 SQVTM and CDR2 ANQGSEA. V was cut by 0 bases and J by 1 base, with 9 bases left in between. The CDR3 totals 14 residues.

The V call is TRBV19, the J call TRBJ2-3; 7 positions agree with TRBD2. CDR1 is LNHDA, CDR2 SQIVND, per germline (reference sequence). This CDR3 region has 15 residues. Unmatched junction bases numbered 5, after V lost 3 bases and J lost 2 bases. The CDR3 nucleotides read TGTGCCAGTAGTATGATTAGCGGGTACACAGATACGCAGTATTTT. It codes for CASSMISGYTDTQYF.

J is TRBJ1-4 and V is TRBV5-4, with 10 bases aligning to TRBD1. After removal of 4 bases from V and 11 bases from J, the junction contained 14 bases not matched to a gene. Germline-derived CDR1 and CDR2 are SGHNT and YYREEE (reference sequence). The CDR3 spans 16 residues. DNA for the CDR3: TGTGCCAGCAGCGGACGATTCGGGACAGGGGCCGGGAAACTGTTTTTT. This sequence encodes CASSGRFGTGAGKLFF.

CDR3 region: CASRGGARTEAFF. The CDR3 bases are TGTGCCAGCAGGGGAGGGGCTCGCACTGAAGCTTTCTTT. The chain links TRBV28 to TRBJ1-1, with D tentatively TRBD1 (5 bases). The CDR3 spans 13 residues. Germline V CDR1 and CDR2: MDHEN, SYDVKM. Deletions cut 6 bases from V and 4 bases from J, with 12 bases between.

This clone was picked up one time. The chain combines TRBV7-9 with TRBJ2-7; weak D call: TRBD2 (7 bases). V shed 4 bases and J shed 2 bases, with 21 bases lying between them. This CDR3 is built from 17 residues. Germline CDR1 reads SEHNR; CDR2 reads FQNEAQ (reference sequence). The CDR3 nucleotides read TGTGCCAGCAGCTCACCAAAGGGAGGGGGGGCCGCCTACGAGCAGTACTTC. Translation gives CASSSPKGGGAAYEQYF.

The chain uses TRBV30 and TRBJ1-4; 9 positions match TRBD1. The germline V gene encodes CDR1 GTSNPN and CDR2 SVGIG (reference sequence). V was pared by 2 bases and J by 8 bases, with 9 bases of the junction left unmatched. The CDR3 is 15 residues long. The CDR3 bases are TGTGCCTGGAGTTCAGGAGACAGGGGGGGCGAAAAACTGTTTTTT. It translates to CAWSSGDRGGEKLFF.

This sequence joins TRBV11-2 and TRBJ1-3; D is unclear. CDR3 size: 12 residues. Trimming took 5 bases from V and 8 from J, leaving 10 bases between them. In germline, CDR1 is SGHAT, CDR2 FQNNGV. The CDR3, as DNA: TGTGCCAGCAGCCCTCTCCTAGACACCATATATTTT. Translating gives CASSPLLDTIYF.

CDR3 loop: CASSQGARAQETQYF. DNA of the CDR3: TGCGCCAGCAGCCAAGGGGCCCGGGCCCAAGAGACCCAGTACTTC. The gene calls are TRBV4-3 and TRBJ2-5; D remains ambiguous. The V gene's germline CDR1 is LGHNA and CDR2 YSLEER. Between the trimmed V and J ends, which lost 1 base and 1 base, there was a span of 10 bases. The CDR3 is 15 residues long.

The chain carries TRBV6-1 and TRBJ1-5; 8 bases are a match to TRBD1. In germline, CDR1 is MNHNS, CDR2 SASEGT. Trimming removed 8 bases from V and 2 bases from J; junction bases left unmatched: 8. The length of the CDR3 is 15 residues. The CDR3 nucleotides are TGTGCCAGCTACTCAGGGGGCTGGGGCAATCAGCCCCAGCATTTT. Translated, it gives CASYSGGWGNQPQHF.

This clone was seen a handful of times. This chain uses TRBV18 with TRBJ2-5; D is possibly TRBD1 (6 bases). The CDR3 loop spans 14 amino acids. The V gene lost 0 bases and the J gene lost 5 bases, with 10 bases spanning the gap. Germline V lookup: CDR1 KGHSH, CDR2 LQKENI. The DNA of the CDR3 is TGTGCCAGCTCACCACCTGTGGGGGCTGAGACCCAGTACTTC. Protein: CASSPPVGAETQYF. Based on the CDR3 plus reference TRBV18 and TRBJ2-5, the full variable domain is NAGVMQNPRHLVRRRGQEARLRCSPMKGHSHVYWYRQLPEEGLKFMVYLQKENIIDESGMPKERFSAEFPKEGPSILRIQQVVRGDSAAYFCASSPPVGAETQYFGPGTRLLVL.

V usage is TRBV5-5 and J usage is TRBJ2-7; 8 bases align to TRBD2. CDR3 length equals 14 residues. Trimming cost V 3 bases and J 3 bases; bases outside gene matches: 5. Germline CDR1 is SGHKS and CDR2 is YYEKEE (reference sequence). CDR3 DNA: TGTGCCAGCAGCTGGGGACTAGAGAGCTACGAGCAGTACTTC. It is translated as CASSWGLESYEQYF.

The V call is TRBV2, the J call TRBJ2-1; TRBD2 matches 11 bases. J was trimmed by 14 bases and V by 6 bases; bases with no gene match: 12. The germline V gene encodes CDR1 SNHLY and CDR2 FYNNEI. The CDR3 has 14 amino acids. CDR3 in DNA: TGTGCCAGCAGGACCACGGGGCTAGCGGGGGGCGAGTTCTTC. It translates to CASRTTGLAGGEFF.

J is TRBJ1-4 and V is TRBV5-1, with 7 bases that match TRBD1. Per germline, CDR1 SGHRS and CDR2 YFSETQ. CDR3 length: 17 amino acids. V lost 1 base and J lost 7; bases outside the gene matches: 13. CDR3 DNA: TGCGCCAGCAGCTTGTCGGGAGGACAGGCACTTGGTGAAAAACTGTTTTTT. Translation: CASSLSGGQALGEKLFF.

The J gene is TRBJ1-2, the V gene TRBV28; D gene unclear. CDR1 and CDR2 from the germline V gene are MDHEN and SYDVKM. CDR3 length: 11 residues. Trimming pared 6 bases from V and 1 base from J, leaving 3 bases between. CDR3 residues: CASRSNYGYTF. In nucleotides, the CDR3 is TGTGCCAGCAGGAGTAACTATGGCTACACCTTC.

CDR3 protein: CASSLGGVSTEAFF. CDR3 sequence (DNA): TGTGCCAGCAGCTTGGGGGGGGTGAGCACTGAAGCTTTCTTT. This rearrangement joins TRBV5-4 to TRBJ1-1; a weak D match, TRBD1 (5 bases). Trimming left V 0 bases short and J 4 bases short, with 10 bases between. The CDR3 length is 14 residues. Germline V lookup: CDR1 SGHNT, CDR2 YYREEE (reference sequence). The variable domain in full, with the rest retrieved from reference TRBV5-4 and TRBJ1-1, is ETGVTQSPTHLIKTRGQQVTLRCSSQSGHNTVSWYQQALGQGPQFIFQYYREEENGRGNFPPRFSGLQFPNYSSELNVNALELDDSALYLCASSLGGVSTEAFFGQGTRLTVV.

This clone turned up a few times. The V call is TRBV19, the J call TRBJ2-1, with 11 bases identical to TRBD2. The CDR3 is 16 residues long. CDR1 and CDR2 from the germline V gene are LNHDA and SQIVND (reference sequence). V dropped 5 bases and J dropped 5; count of bases not matched to a gene: 8. The CDR3 here is CASSAAGTSGHNEQFF. The CDR3 DNA is TGTGCCAGTAGTGCCGCCGGGACTAGCGGACACAATGAGCAGTTCTTC.

This chain uses TRBV7-2 with TRBJ2-1, with D possibly being TRBD2 (6 bases). The CDR3 covers 14 residues. V lost 4 bases and J 6 bases, leaving 13 bases between the germline ends. Germline V gives CDR1 SGHTA, CDR2 FQGNSA. The CDR3 nucleotides are TGTGCCAGCAGCTCCCAGCGGGTCCGCAATGAGCAGTTCTTC. Protein: CASSSQRVRNEQFF.

V and J are TRBV27 and TRBJ2-3, with D possibly being TRBD2 (6 bases). The germline V and J ends were trimmed by 6 bases and 0 bases, with 10 bases remaining between them. Germline CDR1 and CDR2: MNHEY and SMNVEV (reference sequence). CDR3 length equals 14 residues. The CDR3 DNA follows: TGTGCCAGCAGCTGGAGCGGGAGCACAGATACGCAGTATTTT. It is translated as CASSWSGSTDTQYF.

CDR3 region: CASSLGTGVDTQYF. In DNA, the CDR3 is TGTGCCAGTAGTCTGGGGACAGGGGTAGATACGCAGTATTTT. The V call is TRBV19, the J call TRBJ2-3; 10 bases match TRBD1. Germline CDR1 and CDR2: LNHDA and SQIVND (reference sequence). Unmatched junction bases numbered 4, after V lost 5 bases and J lost 5 bases. The CDR3 covers 14 residues. Complete variable domain (other parts from reference TRBV19 and TRBJ2-3): DGGITQSPKYLFRKEGQNVTLSCEQNLNHDAMYWYRQDPGQGLRLIYYSQIVNDFQKGDIAEGYSVSREKKESFPLTVTSAQKNPTAFYLCASSLGTGVDTQYFGPGTRLTVL.